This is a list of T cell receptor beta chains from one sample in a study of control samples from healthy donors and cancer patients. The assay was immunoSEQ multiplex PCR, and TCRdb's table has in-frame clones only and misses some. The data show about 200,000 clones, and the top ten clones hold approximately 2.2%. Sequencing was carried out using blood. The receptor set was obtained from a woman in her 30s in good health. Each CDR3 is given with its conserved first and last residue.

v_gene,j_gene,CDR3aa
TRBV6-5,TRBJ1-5,CASSKQGGNQPQHF
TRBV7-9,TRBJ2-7,CASTVEDRSYEQYF
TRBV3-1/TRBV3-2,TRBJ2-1,CASSQEPGTGWISLNEQFF
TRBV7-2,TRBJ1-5,CASSFDRVNQPQHF
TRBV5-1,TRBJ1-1,CASSSWRGQNTEAFF
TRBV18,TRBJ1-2,CASSQPTAGYGYTF
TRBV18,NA,CASSPRDRGEELFF
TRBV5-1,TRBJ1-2,CASSLSQGNYGYTF
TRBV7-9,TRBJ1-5,CASSFGDRSGYSNQPQHF
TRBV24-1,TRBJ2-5,CATRSGTGVGTQYF
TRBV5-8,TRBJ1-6,CASSRGAVNSPLHF
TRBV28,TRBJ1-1,CASSFPERETEAFF
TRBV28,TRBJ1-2,CASTIGGGQYNYGYTF
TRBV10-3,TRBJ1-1,CAISEPRGRGHTEAFF
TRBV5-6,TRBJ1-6,CASSLARLGTSSPLHF
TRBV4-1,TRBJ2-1,CASSQDRIGGAGEQFF
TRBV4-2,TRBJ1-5,CASSYQDGPNQPQHF
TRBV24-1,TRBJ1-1,CATSEPRGGDEAFF
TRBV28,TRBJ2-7,CASSLDGPHYEQYF
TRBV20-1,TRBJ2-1,CSASLAANEQFF
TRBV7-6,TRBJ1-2,CASSPSHDRVNGYTF
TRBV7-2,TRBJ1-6,CASSPTTGMESPLHF
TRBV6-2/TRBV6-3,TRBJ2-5,CASSRYPAGTGETQYF
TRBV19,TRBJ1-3,CATILGNTIYF
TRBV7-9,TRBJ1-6,CASRSGHLNSPLHF
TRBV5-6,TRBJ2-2,CASSEQGAPNTGELFF
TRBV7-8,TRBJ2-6,CASSPRVGSSGANVLTF
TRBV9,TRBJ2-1,CASSVGLAGGNEQFF
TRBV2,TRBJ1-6,CASRSDSNYSPLHF
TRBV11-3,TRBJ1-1,CASSFARAGEAFF
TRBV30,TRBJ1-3,CATREAGNTIYF
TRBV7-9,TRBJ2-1,CASLPGGWEYSEQFF
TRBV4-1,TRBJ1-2,CASSQVTDTNGYTF
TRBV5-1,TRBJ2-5,CASSLGDRGREETQYF
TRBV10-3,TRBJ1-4,CAISEYGGMNEKLFF
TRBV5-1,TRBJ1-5,CASSANGHSNQPQHF
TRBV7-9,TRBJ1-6,CASSLRQGGSPLHF
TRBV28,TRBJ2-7,CASSLGSAGTYEQYF
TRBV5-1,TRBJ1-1,CASSSASHTEAFF
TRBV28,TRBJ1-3,CASSPGTVSGNTIYF
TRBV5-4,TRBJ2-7,CASSSWDTYEQYF
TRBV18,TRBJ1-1,CASSRERDRGLSAEAFF
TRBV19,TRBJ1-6,CASSPERDSPLHF
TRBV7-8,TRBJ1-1,CASSPRGGQGAFF
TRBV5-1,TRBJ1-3,CASSLAGQSGNTIYF
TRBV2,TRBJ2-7,CASRDLKGSYEQYF
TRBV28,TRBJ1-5,CASSLDREINQPQHF
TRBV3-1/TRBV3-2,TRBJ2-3,CASSQAEAGGTDTQYF